This paragraph reports one T cell receptor beta chain. This specimen comes from a study of blood T cell repertoires in COVID-19. In the study overall: Acute-phase and convalescent COVID-19 samples originated in the United States, Italy and Spain. The cDNA or gDNA used as material had been derived from T cells, B-cell-depleted T cells, or PBMCs.

This CDR3 comprises 15 residues. Germline V gene data show CDR1 as SGHDN and CDR2 as FVKESK. Trimming took off 4 bases at V and 0 bases at J, with 9 bases between the two ends. Authors' processing steps: Estimation of nucleated cell counts was performed using reference gene primer amplification. Clones were sequenced by immunoSEQ multiplex PCR, and TCRdb holds only the in-frame ones, with some missing. V and J calls and clone size are as listed in that table; D and trimming were resolved from the DNA. The sample has tens of thousands of clones, about 79% seen once. This TCR derives from a man aged 65 to 79 with acute or convalescent COVID-19. Sequences were obtained from peripheral blood. The V and J genes are TRBV14 and TRBJ1-4; D remains unclear. CDR3 amino acids: CASSPAGATNEKLFF. DNA for the CDR3: TGTGCCAGCAGCCCAGCCGGGGCAACTAATGAAAAACTGTTTTTT.